The clone carrying this T cell receptor beta chain was found many times. Its antigen is not identified. The data were obtained in a study of T-cell reconstitution after alpha-beta-depleted transplantation in children. CDR1 MNHEY and CDR2 SVGAGI come from the germline V gene. The V end lost 5 bases, the J end lost 5 bases, and 16 bases lay between the germline ends. The CDR3 spans 14 residues. Study outcomes and limitations: When one year had passed after transplant, most T-cell counts and diversity came from newly produced T cells.

Preparation of the TCRbeta library used unique molecular identifiers. TCRdb recomputed calls from the PCR reads with MiXCR, one row per CDR3 protein. The table records hundreds of thousands of distinct CDR3 sequences, around 13% of them present only once. The gene calls are TRBV6-5 and TRBJ2-7; D possibly corresponds to TRBD2 (6 bases). The TCR comes from a girl aged 2-9 years with congenital amegakaryocytic thrombocytopenia, due to receive a stem cell transplant. Specimen: PBMCs, collected before TCRalphabeta/CD19-depleted stem cell transplant. The CDR3 region is CASSPRLGRNEQYF. CDR3 coding DNA: TGTGCCAGCAGTCCCCGACTAGGGAGGAACGAGCAGTACTTC.